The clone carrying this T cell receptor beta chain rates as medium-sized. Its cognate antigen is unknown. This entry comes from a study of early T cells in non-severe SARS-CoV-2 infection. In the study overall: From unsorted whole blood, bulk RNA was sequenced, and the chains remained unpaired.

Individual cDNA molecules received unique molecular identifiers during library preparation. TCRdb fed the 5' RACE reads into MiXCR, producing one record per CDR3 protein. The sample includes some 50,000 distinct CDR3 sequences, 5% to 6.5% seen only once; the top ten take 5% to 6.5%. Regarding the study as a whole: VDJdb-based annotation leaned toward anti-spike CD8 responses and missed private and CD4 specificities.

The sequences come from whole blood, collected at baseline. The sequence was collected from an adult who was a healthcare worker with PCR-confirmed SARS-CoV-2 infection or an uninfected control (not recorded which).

The DNA for the CDR3 is TGCGCCAGCAGCCAAGAGAACAGGGGGCGACCTGGGGCCAACGTCCTGACTTTC. It specifies CASSQENRGRPGANVLTF. The V gene is TRBV4-1, the J gene TRBJ2-6, with 9 positions matching TRBD1. In germline, CDR1 is MGHRA, CDR2 YSYEKL. The CDR3 is made up of 18 amino acids. V lost 0 bases to trimming and J lost 2 bases; unmatched junction nucleotides: 5.